These 28 T cell receptor beta chains were all obtained from the same sample, sequenced in a study of cytomegalovirus exposure and HLA in healthy donors. Clones were sequenced by immunoSEQ multiplex PCR, and TCRdb holds only the in-frame ones, with some missing. The repertoire holds tens of thousands of clones, with about 90% as singletons. The source material was PBMCs. These receptors were collected from a man younger than 35 in good health and CMV-seronegative.

The chain combines TRBV29-1 with TRBJ1-2; 10 bases align to TRBD1. The V gene end was trimmed by 7 bases and the J gene end by 7 bases; junction bases not matched to a gene: 3. Per germline, CDR1 SQVTM and CDR2 ANQGSEA. The CDR3 length is 11 residues. In nucleotides, the CDR3 is TGCAGCGCTGGGACAGGGGTTGGCTACACCTTC. Translated, it gives CSAGTGVGYTF.

This chain uses TRBV4-1 with TRBJ2-7; tentatively, D is TRBD2 (5 bases). Germline CDR1 MGHRA, CDR2 YSYEKL. Between the trimmed V and J ends, which lost 0 bases and 2 bases, there was a span of 11 bases. This CDR3 is 15 amino acids long. DNA for the CDR3: TGCGCCAGCAGCCAAGATAGCAGAGCGGCCTACGAGCAGTACTTC. As protein: CASSQDSRAAYEQYF.

The chain is built from TRBV7-8 and TRBJ1-2; D is unclear. V gave up 1 base and J gave up 2 bases, with 5 bases separating them. Germline CDR1 reads SGHVS; CDR2 reads FQNEAQ. The CDR3 is made up of 13 amino acids. CDR3 in DNA: TGTGCCAGCAGCTTAGGCAGGAACTATGGCTACACCTTC. It yields the protein CASSLGRNYGYTF.

This chain links TRBV19 with TRBJ1-4; 7 bases are shared with TRBD1. Germline V gene data show CDR1 as LNHDA and CDR2 as SQIVND (reference sequence). J lost 8 bases, V lost 6 bases, and 9 bases had no gene match. The CDR3 is 14 residues long. DNA of the CDR3: TGTGCCAGTAGCAACCCGACAGGGCAGGAAAAACTGTTTTTT. It codes for CASSNPTGQEKLFF.

The rearrangement links TRBV7-3 to TRBJ2-1; 11 bases align to TRBD2. Germline V gives CDR1 SGHTA, CDR2 FQGTGA. The J segment lost 8 bases and the V segment lost 5 bases, leaving 5 bases of the junction unmatched. The CDR3 consists of 14 residues. The CDR3 loop reads CASSTQGLADEQFF. The CDR3, as DNA: TGTGCCAGCAGCACCCAGGGACTAGCGGATGAGCAGTTCTTC. The whole variable domain, filled in from reference TRBV7-3 and TRBJ2-1, reads GAGVSQTPSNKVTEKGKYVELRCDPISGHTALYWYRQSLGQGPEFLIYFQGTGAADDSGLPNDRFFAVRPEGSVSTLKIQRTERGDSAVYLCASSTQGLADEQFFGPGTRLTVL.

This chain joins TRBV27 and TRBJ1-5; D call uncertain. This CDR3 contains 14 residues. Germline V gene lookup returns CDR1 MNHEY and CDR2 SMNVEV (reference sequence). Trimming removed 2 bases at V and 0 bases at J, with 5 bases between. Here the CDR3 reads CASSLVYSNQPQHF. CDR3 nucleotide sequence: TGTGCCAGCAGTTTAGTTTATAGCAATCAGCCCCAGCATTTT.

The rearrangement joins TRBV27 to TRBJ2-3; 11 positions agree with TRBD2. Germline CDR1 reads MNHEY; CDR2 reads SMNVEV (reference sequence). The CDR3 extends over 16 amino acids. J lost 7 bases, V lost 6 bases, and 12 bases had no gene match. The CDR3: CASSPFGSSGRNTQYF. As DNA, the CDR3 is TGTGCCAGCAGCCCCTTTGGGTCTAGCGGGAGGAATACGCAGTATTTT.

V and J are TRBV28 and TRBJ2-1; 14 bases are a match to TRBD2. This CDR3 spans 23 amino acids. V shed 3 bases, J shed 6 bases, and the junction held 25 bases outside the gene matches. Germline V gene lookup returns CDR1 MDHEN and CDR2 SYDVKM. The CDR3 is CASSFPGTGGTSGRSSPSNEQFF. DNA for the CDR3: TGTGCCAGCAGTTTCCCCGGGACAGGGGGGACTAGCGGGAGATCTTCACCGAGCAATGAGCAGTTCTTC.

The gene calls are TRBV7-9 and TRBJ2-5; D remains unclear. This CDR3 region has 17 residues. CDR1 is SEHNR, CDR2 FQNEAQ, per germline (reference sequence). V lost 1 base and J lost 2, with 17 bases in between. CDR3 in DNA: TGTGCCAGCAGCTTAGTAAATCGCCCGAGTATACAAGAGACCCAGTACTTC. Protein product: CASSLVNRPSIQETQYF.

This chain links TRBV6-5 with TRBJ1-1, with 7 positions matching TRBD1. From germline, CDR1 is MNHEY and CDR2 SVGAGI. The CDR3 totals 14 residues. V lost 6 bases, J lost 3 bases, and 7 bases stayed unmatched. The chain's CDR3 is CASRYTGVHTEAFF. In DNA, the CDR3 is TGTGCCAGCAGATATACAGGGGTGCACACTGAAGCTTTCTTT.

The CDR3: CASSQGSQGLAGGMETQYF. The DNA of the CDR3 is TGTGCCAGCAGCCAAGGAAGCCAGGGACTAGCGGGAGGTATGGAGACCCAGTACTTC. The V and J genes are TRBV4-2 and TRBJ2-5; TRBD2 agrees at 15 bases. V shed 1 base and J 5 bases; nucleotides not matched to a gene: 11. This CDR3 region has 19 residues. Germline assignment: CDR1 LGHNA and CDR2 YNFKEQ.

The chain employs TRBV4-2 and TRBJ2-1; the D gene is possibly TRBD2 (6 bases). CDR3 size: 15 residues. With 0 bases removed from V and 4 bases from J, the gap between germline ends came to 10 bases. Germline values: CDR1 LGHNA, CDR2 YNFKEQ. The CDR3 loop reads CASSQDVAAYNEQFF. The CDR3 DNA is TGTGCCAGCAGCCAAGATGTAGCGGCTTACAATGAGCAGTTCTTC.

This chain connects TRBV28 to TRBJ2-3; maybe TRBD2 (5 bases). The V gene's germline CDR1 is MDHEN and CDR2 SYDVKM. Trimming removed 6 bases at V and 0 bases at J, with 10 bases between. The CDR3 is 14 amino acids. For the CDR3, the DNA is TGTGCCAGCAGACGGGGTAAAAGCACAGATACGCAGTATTTT. Amino acids: CASRRGKSTDTQYF.

The table lists this clone with a count of one. The V and J genes are TRBV4-3 and TRBJ2-3; 9 nucleotides align to TRBD2. This CDR3 region has 17 residues. V shed 0 bases and J 6 bases; nucleotides not matched to a gene: 10. Germline lookup yields CDR1 LGHNA and CDR2 YSLEER. The CDR3 loop is CASSQDGLAGRGDTQYF. The CDR3 DNA reads as TGCGCCAGCAGCCAAGATGGGCTAGCGGGAAGAGGGGATACGCAGTATTTT.

For the CDR3, the DNA is TGTGCCAGCTGCCGGCGTAGCGGGAGGCCGGTGGAGCAGTTCTTC. This codes for CASCRRSGRPVEQFF. This sequence joins TRBV2 and TRBJ2-1; TRBD2 aligns across 10 bases. Trimming removed 8 bases from V and 10 bases from J; junction bases left unmatched: 14. The germline gives CDR1 SNHLY, CDR2 FYNNEI. The CDR3 length is 15 residues.

The chain employs TRBV5-4 and TRBJ1-1; the D gene is possibly TRBD1 (6 bases). V lost 4 bases, J lost 2 bases, and 15 bases lay in between. Germline assignment: CDR1 SGHNT and CDR2 YYREEE (reference sequence). CDR3 length equals 15 residues. CDR3 coding DNA: TGTGCCAGCAGCCCCATAAGACAGGATAACACTGAAGCTTTCTTT. It encodes CASSPIRQDNTEAFF.

The chain joins TRBV28 to TRBJ1-4; 8 positions match TRBD1. Germline CDR1 and CDR2: MDHEN and SYDVKM. V trimming: 6 bases; J trimming: 5 bases; junction bases outside the gene matches: 11. The CDR3 spans 16 residues. The CDR3 bases are TGTGCCAGCAGCTCCCCCACCGGGACAGGAAATGAAAAACTGTTTTTT. Amino acid sequence: CASSSPTGTGNEKLFF. The full variable domain, completed using reference TRBV28 and TRBJ1-4, is DVKVTQSSRYLVKRTGEKVFLECVQDMDHENMFWYRQDPGLGLRLIYFSYDVKMKEKGDIPEGYSVSREKKERFSLILESASTNQTSMYLCASSSPTGTGNEKLFFGSGTQLSVL.

This chain uses TRBV7-3 with TRBJ2-2, with TRBD1 as a possible D gene (6 bases). Germline V gene sequence: CDR1 SGHTA, CDR2 FQGTGA. The CDR3 loop spans 15 amino acids. V was cut by 2 bases and J by 0 bases, with 7 bases left in between. In DNA form, the CDR3 reads TGTGCCAGCAGCTTAGGACAGACGAACACCGGGGAGCTGTTTTTT. Translated: CASSLGQTNTGELFF.

As concerns this clone: In the same sample, other DNA sequences code for this CDR3. This chain links TRBV7-9 with TRBJ2-7, with D unclear. V lost 4 bases and J lost 4, with 5 bases in between. The CDR3 is made up of 11 amino acids. In germline, CDR1 is SEHNR, CDR2 FQNEAQ (reference sequence). This CDR3 is CASSSVYEQYF. The CDR3 region has the DNA TGTGCCAGCAGCTCGGTATACGAGCAGTACTTC.

The chain has TRBV5-1 and TRBJ2-1, with D possibly matching TRBD1 (6 bases). Trimming pared 5 bases from V and 0 bases from J, leaving 15 bases between. CDR1 is SGHRS, CDR2 YFSETQ, per germline. CDR3 length: 16 amino acids. The CDR3 sequence is CASRPLRDNSYNEQFF. CDR3 in DNA: TGCGCCAGCAGGCCTCTCCGGGACAACTCCTACAATGAGCAGTTCTTC.

Note on this clone: The same CDR3 also results from other DNA sequences found in this sample. The rearrangement joins TRBV9 to TRBJ2-2, with 7 bases aligning to TRBD2. V lost 3 bases and J lost 1; bases outside the gene matches: 0. The CDR3 is made up of 14 amino acids. In germline, CDR1 is SGDLS, CDR2 YYNGEE. The CDR3 DNA sequence: TGTGCCAGCAGCGCGGGAGGGAACACCGGGGAGCTGTTTTTT. Its protein product is CASSAGGNTGELFF.

CDR3 residues: CASRDGGFTYEQYF. Here the CDR3 DNA reads TGTGCCAGCAGGGACGGCGGGTTTACCTACGAGCAGTACTTC. This rearrangement joins TRBV27 to TRBJ2-7; TRBD2 might be the D (5 bases). The length of the CDR3 is 14 residues. Germline V gene lookup returns CDR1 MNHEY and CDR2 SMNVEV (reference sequence). The V end lost 6 bases, the J end lost 2 bases, and 14 bases lay between the germline ends.

J is TRBJ2-1 and V is TRBV7-9; 14 nucleotides match TRBD2. V was clipped by 5 bases and J by 9 bases; unmatched bases: 12. CDR3 length equals 17 residues. Germline values: CDR1 SEHNR, CDR2 FQNEAQ (reference sequence). CDR3 amino acids: CASSKLGLAGGWAEQFF. The CDR3 DNA is TGTGCCAGCAGCAAATTAGGACTAGCGGGAGGTTGGGCTGAGCAGTTCTTC.

In this sample, this clone turned up once. The CDR3 sequence: CASIGTSGTDTQYF. The CDR3 coding sequence is TGTGCCAGTATAGGGACTAGCGGCACAGATACGCAGTATTTT. The rearrangement joins TRBV27 to TRBJ2-3; TRBD2 agrees at 10 bases. The CDR3 spans 14 residues. Germline trimming cut 9 bases from V and 1 base from J; bases unmatched to any gene: 4. CDR1 MNHEY and CDR2 SMNVEV come from the germline V gene (reference sequence).

This chain joins TRBV30 and TRBJ1-4; tentatively, D is TRBD1 (6 bases). The CDR3 extends over 14 amino acids. V was trimmed by 4 bases and J by 0 bases, leaving 9 bases between them. Germline V gives CDR1 GTSNPN, CDR2 SVGIG (reference sequence). The CDR3 nucleotides are TGTGCCTGGAACAGGGCAACAACTAATGAAAAACTGTTTTTT. It yields the protein CAWNRATTNEKLFF.

V and J are TRBV27 and TRBJ2-1; 12 nucleotides match TRBD2. Germline values: CDR1 MNHEY, CDR2 SMNVEV (reference sequence). J lost 6 bases, V lost 2 bases, and 2 bases had no gene match. The length of the CDR3 is 15 residues. The CDR3 sequence is CASSLRLAGANEQFF. The CDR3 nucleotides read TGTGCCAGCAGTTTAAGACTAGCGGGAGCCAATGAGCAGTTCTTC.

This clone was detected once. This sequence joins TRBV9 and TRBJ2-3; 8 nucleotides agree with TRBD1. V shed 4 bases and J 3 bases; nucleotides not matched to a gene: 13. Germline V gene lookup returns CDR1 SGDLS and CDR2 YYNGEE. The CDR3 has 17 amino acids. This CDR3 is CASSHNRQGRGTDTQYF. CDR3 nucleotides: TGTGCCAGCAGCCACAACAGACAGGGGCGAGGGACAGATACGCAGTATTTT.

V usage is TRBV19 and J usage is TRBJ1-1; D might be TRBD1 (5 bases). V was trimmed by 7 bases and J by 1 base, leaving 10 bases between them. The CDR3 covers 13 residues. CDR1 LNHDA and CDR2 SQIVND come from the germline V gene (reference sequence). CDR3 nucleotide sequence: TGTGCCAGTAAAGCAGGGCCGAACACTGAAGCTTTCTTT. Translating it yields CASKAGPNTEAFF.